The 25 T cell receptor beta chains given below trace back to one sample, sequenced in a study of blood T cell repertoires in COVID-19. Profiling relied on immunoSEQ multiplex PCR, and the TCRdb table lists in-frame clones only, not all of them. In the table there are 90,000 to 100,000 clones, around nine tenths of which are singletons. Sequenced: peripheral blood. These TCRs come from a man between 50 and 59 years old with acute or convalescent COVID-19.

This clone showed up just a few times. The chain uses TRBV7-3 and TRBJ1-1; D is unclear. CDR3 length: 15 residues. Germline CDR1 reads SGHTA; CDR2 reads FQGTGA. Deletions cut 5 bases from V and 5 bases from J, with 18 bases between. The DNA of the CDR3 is TGTGCCAGCAGCCCCCGGGCAGGTTCGGGGACTGAAGCTTTCTTT. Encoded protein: CASSPRAGSGTEAFF.

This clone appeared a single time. The DNA of the CDR3 is TGCGCCAGCAGCCCCGGTATAGCGGCCAACACCGGGGAGCTGTTTTTT. Protein: CASSPGIAANTGELFF. This chain uses TRBV4-1 with TRBJ2-2; tentative D call: TRBD2 (6 bases). This CDR3 spans 16 amino acids. Per germline, CDR1 MGHRA and CDR2 YSYEKL. V lost 4 bases, J lost 2 bases, and 14 bases lay in between.

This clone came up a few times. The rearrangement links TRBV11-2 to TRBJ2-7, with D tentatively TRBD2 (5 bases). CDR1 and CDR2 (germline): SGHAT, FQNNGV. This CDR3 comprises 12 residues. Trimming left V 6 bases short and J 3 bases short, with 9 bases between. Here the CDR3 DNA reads TGTGCCAGCAGAGCGGACGGCTACGAGCAGTACTTC. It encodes CASRADGYEQYF.

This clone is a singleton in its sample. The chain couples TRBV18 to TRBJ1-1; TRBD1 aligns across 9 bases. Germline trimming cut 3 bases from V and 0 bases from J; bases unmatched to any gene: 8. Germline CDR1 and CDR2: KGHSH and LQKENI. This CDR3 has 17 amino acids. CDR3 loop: CASSPPNRGQMNTEAFF. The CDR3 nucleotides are TGTGCCAGCTCACCCCCGAACAGGGGGCAAATGAACACTGAAGCTTTCTTT.

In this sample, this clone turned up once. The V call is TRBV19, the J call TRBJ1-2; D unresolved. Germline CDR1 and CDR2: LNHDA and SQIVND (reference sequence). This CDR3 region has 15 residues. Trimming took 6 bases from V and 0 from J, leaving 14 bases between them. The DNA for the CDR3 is TGTGCCAGTAGGCATTACAGTCGTTCTAACTATGGCTACACCTTC. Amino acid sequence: CASRHYSRSNYGYTF. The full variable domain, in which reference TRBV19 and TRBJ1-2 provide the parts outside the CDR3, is DGGITQSPKYLFRKEGQNVTLSCEQNLNHDAMYWYRQDPGQGLRLIYYSQIVNDFQKGDIAEGYSVSREKKESFPLTVTSAQKNPTAFYLCASRHYSRSNYGYTFGSGTRLTVV.

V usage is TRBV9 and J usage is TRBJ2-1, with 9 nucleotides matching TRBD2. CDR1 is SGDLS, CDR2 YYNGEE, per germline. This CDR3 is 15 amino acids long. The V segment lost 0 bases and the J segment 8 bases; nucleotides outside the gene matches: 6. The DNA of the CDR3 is TGTGCCAGCAGCGTAGTGGTAGCGGGAGCGGATGAGCAGTTCTTC. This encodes CASSVVVAGADEQFF.

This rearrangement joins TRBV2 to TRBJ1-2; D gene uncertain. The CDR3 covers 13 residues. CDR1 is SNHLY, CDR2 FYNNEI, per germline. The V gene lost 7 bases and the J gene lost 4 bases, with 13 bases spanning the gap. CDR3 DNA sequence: TGTGCCAGCATAGGAGGTGAGGGCTATGGCTACACCTTC. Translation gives CASIGGEGYGYTF.

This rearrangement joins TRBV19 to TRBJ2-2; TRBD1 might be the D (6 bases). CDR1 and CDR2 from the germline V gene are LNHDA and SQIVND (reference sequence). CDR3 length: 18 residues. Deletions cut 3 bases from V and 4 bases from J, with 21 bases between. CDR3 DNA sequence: TGTGCCAGTAGTATCCCATTACTTGAGGGGGAACTCACCGGGGAGCTGTTTTTT. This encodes CASSIPLLEGELTGELFF. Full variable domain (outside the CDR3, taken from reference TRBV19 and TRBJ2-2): DGGITQSPKYLFRKEGQNVTLSCEQNLNHDAMYWYRQDPGQGLRLIYYSQIVNDFQKGDIAEGYSVSREKKESFPLTVTSAQKNPTAFYLCASSIPLLEGELTGELFFGEGSRLTVL.

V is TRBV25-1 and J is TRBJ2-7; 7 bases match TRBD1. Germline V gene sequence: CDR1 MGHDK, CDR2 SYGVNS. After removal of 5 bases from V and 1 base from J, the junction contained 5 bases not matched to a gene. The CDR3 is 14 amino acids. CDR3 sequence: CASSKRQGSYEQYF. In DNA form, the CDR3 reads TGTGCCAGCAGTAAAAGACAGGGATCCTACGAGCAGTACTTC.

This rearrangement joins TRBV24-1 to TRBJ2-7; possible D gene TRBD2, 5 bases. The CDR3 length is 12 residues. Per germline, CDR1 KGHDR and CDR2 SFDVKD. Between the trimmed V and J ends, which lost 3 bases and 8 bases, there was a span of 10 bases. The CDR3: CATSDLAGKQYF. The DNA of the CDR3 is TGTGCCACCAGTGATCTGGCGGGCAAGCAGTACTTC.

CDR3 bases: TGTGCCAGCAGCTTCAGCGGTGGCAGGGGGGCTGAAAAACTGTTTTTT. This encodes CASSFSGGRGAEKLFF. The J gene is TRBJ1-4, the V gene TRBV7-9, with TRBD1 matching over 7 bases. Trimming removed 3 bases from V and 7 bases from J; junction bases left unmatched: 11. CDR3 length: 16 amino acids. Per the germline V gene, CDR1 is SEHNR and CDR2 is FQNEAQ (reference sequence).

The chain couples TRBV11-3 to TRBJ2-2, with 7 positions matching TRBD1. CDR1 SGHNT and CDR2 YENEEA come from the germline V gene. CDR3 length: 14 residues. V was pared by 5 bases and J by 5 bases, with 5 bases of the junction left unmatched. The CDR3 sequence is CASSQGQLTGELFF. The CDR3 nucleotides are TGTGCCAGCAGCCAGGGACAGCTAACCGGGGAGCTGTTTTTT.

In DNA form, the CDR3 reads TGTGCCACCAGCCCTCCGAGCAGGATGGGCTACACCTTC. It translates to CATSPPSRMGYTF. The J gene is TRBJ1-2, the V gene TRBV15; no reliable D call. CDR1 is LNHNV and CDR2 is YYDKDF in the germline V gene (reference sequence). This CDR3 spans 13 amino acids. Trimming pared 5 bases from V and 8 bases from J, leaving 15 bases between.

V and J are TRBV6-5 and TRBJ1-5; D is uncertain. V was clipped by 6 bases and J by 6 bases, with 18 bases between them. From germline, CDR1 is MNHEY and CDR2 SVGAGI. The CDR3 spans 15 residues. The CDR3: CASRETAGKGQPQHF. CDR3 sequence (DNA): TGTGCCAGCAGGGAGACGGCGGGGAAAGGTCAGCCCCAGCATTTT.

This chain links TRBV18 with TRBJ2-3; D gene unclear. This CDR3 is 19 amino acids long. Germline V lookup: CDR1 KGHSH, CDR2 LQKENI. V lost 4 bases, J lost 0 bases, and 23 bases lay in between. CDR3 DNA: TGTGCCAGCTCACTAGTAGCCGTGGCGAGCCTTGCTAGCACAGATACGCAGTATTTT. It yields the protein CASSLVAVASLASTDTQYF.

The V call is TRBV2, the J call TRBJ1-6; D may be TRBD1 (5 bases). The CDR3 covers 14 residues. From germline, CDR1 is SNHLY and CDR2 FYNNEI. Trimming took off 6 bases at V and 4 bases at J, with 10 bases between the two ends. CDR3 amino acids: CASSLTEYNSPLHF. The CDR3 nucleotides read TGTGCCAGCAGCTTGACAGAATATAATTCACCCCTCCACTTT.

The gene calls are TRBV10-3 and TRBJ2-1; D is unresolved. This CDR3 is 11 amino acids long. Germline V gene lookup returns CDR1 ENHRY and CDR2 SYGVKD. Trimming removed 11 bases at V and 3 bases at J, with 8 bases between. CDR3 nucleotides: TGTGCCGCCTCAGACTACAATGAGCAGTTCTTC. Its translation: CAASDYNEQFF.

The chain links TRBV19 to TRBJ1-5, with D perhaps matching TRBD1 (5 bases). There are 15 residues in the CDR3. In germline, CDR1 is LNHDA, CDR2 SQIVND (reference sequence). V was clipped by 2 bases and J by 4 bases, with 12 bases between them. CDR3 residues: CASSISGGRNQPQHF. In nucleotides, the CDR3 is TGTGCCAGTAGTATATCGGGGGGTCGGAATCAGCCCCAGCATTTT.

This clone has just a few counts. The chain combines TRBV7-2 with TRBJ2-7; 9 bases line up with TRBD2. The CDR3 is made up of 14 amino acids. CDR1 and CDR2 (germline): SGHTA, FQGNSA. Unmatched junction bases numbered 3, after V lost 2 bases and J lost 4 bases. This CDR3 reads CASSLQREDYEQYF. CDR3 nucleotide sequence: TGTGCCAGCAGCTTACAGCGGGAGGATTACGAGCAGTACTTC.

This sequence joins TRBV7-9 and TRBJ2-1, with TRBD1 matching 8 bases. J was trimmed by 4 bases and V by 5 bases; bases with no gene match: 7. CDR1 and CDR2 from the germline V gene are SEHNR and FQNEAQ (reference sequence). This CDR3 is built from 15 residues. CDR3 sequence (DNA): TGTGCCAGCAGCCCCGGGACAGGACCTTACAATGAGCAGTTCTTC. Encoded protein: CASSPGTGPYNEQFF.

The CDR3: CASSEGGDFYGYTF. CDR3 nucleotides: TGTGCCAGCAGTGAGGGAGGGGATTTCTATGGCTACACCTTC. The chain combines TRBV6-1 with TRBJ1-2, with D possibly being TRBD1 (5 bases). Germline loops: CDR1 MNHNS, CDR2 SASEGT. The CDR3 consists of 14 residues. With 3 bases removed from V and 4 bases from J, the gap between germline ends came to 12 bases.

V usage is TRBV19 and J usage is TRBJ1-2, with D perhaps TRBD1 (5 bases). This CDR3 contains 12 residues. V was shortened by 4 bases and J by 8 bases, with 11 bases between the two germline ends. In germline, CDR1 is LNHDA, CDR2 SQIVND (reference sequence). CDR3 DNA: TGTGCCAGTAGTAAGGGGCGCGGAGGCTACACCTTC. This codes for CASSKGRGGYTF.

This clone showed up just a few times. The CDR3 nucleotides are TGTGCCAGTAGTTCCGGTCGGGGTCGCGGCTATGGCTACACCTTC. It codes for CASSSGRGRGYGYTF. V usage is TRBV19 and J usage is TRBJ1-2, with D unresolved. With 5 bases removed from V and 4 bases from J, the gap between germline ends came to 17 bases. Germline lookup yields CDR1 LNHDA and CDR2 SQIVND (reference sequence). The length of the CDR3 is 15 residues.

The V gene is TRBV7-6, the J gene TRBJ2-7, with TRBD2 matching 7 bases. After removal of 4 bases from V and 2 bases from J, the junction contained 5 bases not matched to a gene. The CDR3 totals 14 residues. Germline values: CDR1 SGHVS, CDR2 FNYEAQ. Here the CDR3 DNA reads TGTGCCAGCAGCTGGGGGGGGTCCCCCTACGAGCAGTACTTC. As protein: CASSWGGSPYEQYF.

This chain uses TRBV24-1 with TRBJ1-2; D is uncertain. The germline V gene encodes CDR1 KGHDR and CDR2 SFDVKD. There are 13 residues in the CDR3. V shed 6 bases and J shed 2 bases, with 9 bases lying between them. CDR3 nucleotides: TGTGCCACCAGTTTCACTGAAAACTATGGCTACACCTTC. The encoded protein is CATSFTENYGYTF.